This passage covers 8 T cell receptor beta chains from one sample sequenced in a study of blood T cell repertoires in COVID-19. Measured with immunoSEQ multiplex PCR; TCRdb has only the in-frame clones, and not every one. The profile shows approximately 200,000 clones, 65% to 85% of them singletons. The specimen sequenced was peripheral blood. The receptors derive from a man between 60 and 70 years old with active or convalescent COVID-19.

The chain carries TRBV6-4 and TRBJ2-1; 14 bases are a match to TRBD2. Trimming cost V 6 bases and J 8 bases; bases outside gene matches: 12. This CDR3 contains 17 residues. The germline V gene encodes CDR1 MRHNA and CDR2 SNTAGT. CDR3 sequence: CASRLIRGLAGDYEQFF. In DNA form, the CDR3 reads TGTGCCAGCAGACTTATTCGGGGACTAGCGGGAGATTATGAGCAGTTCTTC.

This sequence joins TRBV5-1 and TRBJ2-2; 9 positions match TRBD1. From germline, CDR1 is SGHRS and CDR2 YFSETQ. CDR3 length: 15 amino acids. J was trimmed by 6 bases and V by 4 bases; bases with no gene match: 7. DNA of the CDR3: TGCGCCAGCAGCCAGGGACAGGGAGGCCCCGGGGAGCTGTTTTTT. The encoded protein is CASSQGQGGPGELFF.

V and J are TRBV29-1 and TRBJ2-4; 7 bases fit TRBD1. The V gene end was trimmed by 6 bases and the J gene end by 5 bases; junction bases not matched to a gene: 4. Germline lookup yields CDR1 SQVTM and CDR2 ANQGSEA. This CDR3 is built from 12 residues. The CDR3 loop reads CSVRQGQNIQYF. The CDR3 region has the DNA TGCAGCGTAAGACAGGGACAAAACATTCAGTACTTC.

CDR3 bases: TGTGCCAGCAGTGAGAGGACTAGCGGGATAGATTGGGCAGATACGCAGTATTTT. This gives the protein CASSERTSGIDWADTQYF. The rearrangement links TRBV7-2 to TRBJ2-3; TRBD2 matches at 12 bases. Germline V gene lookup returns CDR1 SGHTA and CDR2 FQGNSA. V dropped 6 bases and J dropped 4; count of bases not matched to a gene: 14. This CDR3 has 18 amino acids.

The CDR3 DNA sequence: TGTGCCAGCAGCTCCGGGACAGGGAATCAGCCCCAGCATTTT. Protein sequence: CASSSGTGNQPQHF. The chain combines TRBV7-8 with TRBJ1-5; 9 bases align to TRBD1. V lost 4 bases, J lost 4 bases, and 2 bases stayed unmatched. Germline loops: CDR1 SGHVS, CDR2 FQNEAQ. The CDR3 is 14 residues long. The whole variable domain, filled in from reference TRBV7-8 and TRBJ1-5, reads GAGVSQSPRYKVAKRGQDVALRCDPISGHVSLFWYQQALGQGPEFLTYFQNEAQLDKSGLPSDRFFAERPEGSVSTLKIQRTQQEDSAVYLCASSSGTGNQPQHFGDGTRLSIL.

The CDR3 loop reads CASSEGPGRREKLFF. DNA of the CDR3: TGTGCCAGCAGTGAAGGGCCCGGGAGACGTGAAAAACTGTTTTTT. V gene TRBV6-1 combines with J gene TRBJ1-4; D gene ambiguous. Per the germline V gene, CDR1 is MNHNS and CDR2 is SASEGT. V shed 1 base and J shed 7 bases, with 13 bases lying between them. The CDR3 sequence is 15 residues long.

V usage is TRBV3-1 (or the pseudogene TRBV3-2) and J usage is TRBJ1-6; 8 nucleotides match TRBD1. Losses at the gene ends were 2 bases for V and 5 bases for J; bases not matched to a gene: 8. Germline-derived CDR1 and CDR2 are LGHDT and YNNKEL (reference sequence). The CDR3 is made up of 17 amino acids. As DNA, the CDR3 is TGTGCCAGCAGCCAACCTCGAGGGACAGGTCATAATTCACCCCTCCACTTT. It encodes CASSQPRGTGHNSPLHF.

This rearrangement joins TRBV7-2 to TRBJ2-5; tentatively, D is TRBD2 (6 bases). Trimming pared 1 base from V and 2 bases from J, leaving 11 bases between. The CDR3 totals 15 residues. Germline V CDR1 and CDR2: SGHTA, FQGNSA. The CDR3 protein is CASSLDGGAQETQYF. CDR3 sequence (DNA): TGTGCCAGCAGCTTAGACGGGGGAGCTCAAGAGACCCAGTACTTC.